Following are 16 T cell receptor beta chains from one sample sequenced in a study of shared clonotypes between healthy human individuals (dated by TCRdb to about 2020). The method behind the library was the immunoSEQ multiplex PCR assay. The source is immuneACCESS, and TCRdb retained only in-frame sequences with V and J called. Part of the clones is not carried over; for the studies checked, unresolved V genes explain less than half of this, and the remainder is unexplained. Within this sample are 1 million to 1.3 million clones, with approximately 78% of them counted one time only. Under 0.8% of the sample rests with the top ten. Material: memory CD4+ T cells from PBMCs. The intended sense of this specimen's cell subset or site label: CD45RA-negative fraction. These TCRs come from a man aged 18 to 30 in good health. Some clones in this sample may be carry-over from other donors' samples.

The rearrangement links TRBV7-9 to TRBJ2-1; 12 bases align to TRBD2. The germline V gene encodes CDR1 SEHNR and CDR2 FQNEAQ (reference sequence). V lost 4 bases and J lost 7; bases outside the gene matches: 5. The CDR3 sequence is 15 residues long. This CDR3 is CASSSTSGRGNEQFF. In nucleotides, the CDR3 is TGTGCCAGCAGCTCGACTAGCGGGAGAGGGAATGAGCAGTTCTTC.

The CDR3, as DNA: TGTGCCAGCAGCCAAGAATGGGGGCGGGGGACCCAGTACTTC. This sequence encodes CASSQEWGRGTQYF. This chain uses TRBV14 with TRBJ2-5; either TRBD1 or TRBD2 may supply D (6 bases each). In germline, CDR1 is SGHDN, CDR2 FVKESK. Trimming took 0 bases from V and 7 from J, leaving 12 bases between them. This CDR3 spans 14 amino acids.

This chain links TRBV7-8 with TRBJ1-1; tentative D call: TRBD1 (5 bases). V was pared by 6 bases and J by 1 base, with 9 bases between. Germline V gives CDR1 SGHVS, CDR2 FQNEAQ. The CDR3 contains 13 residues. DNA of the CDR3: TGTGCCAGCAGGGCTAGGGGGAACACTGAAGCTTTCTTT. Amino acid sequence: CASRARGNTEAFF.

The chain links TRBV14 to TRBJ2-1; possible D gene TRBD1, 5 bases. CDR1 is SGHDN, CDR2 FVKESK, per germline. The CDR3 has 15 residues. V was trimmed by 4 bases and J by 9 bases, leaving 19 bases between them. CDR3 nucleotide sequence: TGTGCCAGCAGCCTCCAGGGCCAAGGGTTTGGTGAGCAGTTCTTC. Its translation is CASSLQGQGFGEQFF.

J is TRBJ1-5 and V is TRBV28; D remains unclear. The V gene lost 6 bases and the J gene lost 4 bases, with 7 bases spanning the gap. CDR3 length: 12 amino acids. The germline V gene encodes CDR1 MDHEN and CDR2 SYDVKM. CDR3 protein: CASRPVNQPQHF. The CDR3 region has the DNA TGTGCCAGCAGGCCGGTGAATCAGCCCCAGCATTTT.

The chain employs TRBV10-3 and TRBJ2-7, with 10 bases fitting TRBD2. Looked up from germline, CDR1 is ENHRY and CDR2 is SYGVKD. V was clipped by 6 bases and J by 3 bases; unmatched bases: 5. CDR3 size: 14 residues. This chain's CDR3 is CAISGTSVFYEQYF. The CDR3 DNA is TGTGCCATCAGCGGGACTAGCGTATTCTACGAGCAGTACTTC.

This clone appeared many times. The V gene is TRBV5-1, the J gene TRBJ1-1; 7 bases align to TRBD1. Trimming removed 5 bases from V and 4 bases from J; junction bases left unmatched: 11. CDR3 length: 15 residues. The germline gives CDR1 SGHRS, CDR2 YFSETQ. The CDR3, as DNA: TGCGCCAGCAGTTTACAGGGGACTGTAACCACTGAAGCTTTCTTT. Translation: CASSLQGTVTTEAFF.

This clone was seen a single time. V usage is TRBV2 and J usage is TRBJ2-3; the D gene could be TRBD1 or TRBD2 (5 bases each). The CDR3 loop spans 12 amino acids. Germline V gene lookup returns CDR1 SNHLY and CDR2 FYNNEI. Trimming removed 8 bases at V and 10 bases at J, with 16 bases between. Here the CDR3 DNA reads TGTGCCAGCGGCCGGGACCCAATTCCGCAGTATTTT. Translating gives CASGRDPIPQYF.

The chain employs TRBV18 and TRBJ1-5; 10 positions agree with TRBD1. Unmatched junction bases numbered 4, after V lost 5 bases and J lost 3 bases. Germline loops: CDR1 KGHSH, CDR2 LQKENI. CDR3 size: 15 residues. As DNA, the CDR3 is TGTGCCAGCTCATGGACAGGGGGAAACAATCAGCCCCAGCATTTT. It specifies CASSWTGGNNQPQHF.

The chain recombines TRBV28 with TRBJ2-7, with D possibly being TRBD1 (6 bases). The V gene's germline CDR1 is MDHEN and CDR2 SYDVKM. Trimming left V 6 bases short and J 3 bases short, with 12 bases between. The length of the CDR3 is 13 residues. The CDR3, as DNA: TGTGCCAGCAGGGACGGACAGCTCTACGAGCAGTACTTC. Translating it yields CASRDGQLYEQYF.

Ten or more counts support this clone. The same CDR3 can be traced to other DNA sequences in this sample. J is TRBJ2-5 and V is TRBV5-1; a weak D match, TRBD2 (6 bases). CDR3 length: 14 amino acids. CDR1 and CDR2 (germline): SGHRS, YFSETQ. Trimming took 0 bases from V and 5 from J, leaving 11 bases between them. CDR3: CASSLEGGGETQYF. CDR3 bases: TGCGCCAGCAGCTTGGAGGGAGGAGGGGAGACCCAGTACTTC.

The chain is built from TRBV7-9 and TRBJ2-1, with 8 positions matching TRBD2. V shed 10 bases, J shed 7 bases, and the junction held 9 bases outside the gene matches. Looked up from germline, CDR1 is SEHNR and CDR2 is FQNEAQ (reference sequence). This CDR3 comprises 13 residues. Here the CDR3 DNA reads TGTGCCACCGAGCGGGAGAGGTTTAATGAGCAGTTCTTC. It translates to CATERERFNEQFF. The complete variable domain, with remaining parts taken from reference TRBV7-9 and TRBJ2-1, reads DTGVSQNPRHKITKRGQNVTFRCDPISEHNRLYWYRQTLGQGPEFLTYFQNEAQLEKSRLLSDRFSAERPKGSFSTLEIQRTEQGDSAMYLCATERERFNEQFFGPGTRLTVL.

This chain uses TRBV4-2 with TRBJ1-3; no reliable D call. This CDR3 has 16 amino acids. Germline V gene sequence: CDR1 LGHNA, CDR2 YNFKEQ. The germline V and J ends were trimmed by 1 base and 4 bases, with 14 bases remaining between them. CDR3 nucleotides: TGTGCCAGCAGCCAAGGTACGGACCTAGGAGGAAACACCATATATTTT. It codes for CASSQGTDLGGNTIYF.

About this clone: Other DNA sequences in the sample encode the same CDR3. The chain links TRBV20-1 to TRBJ2-5; D is unresolved. Trimming pared 1 base from V and 1 base from J, leaving 1 base between. Germline V CDR1 and CDR2: DFQATT, SNEGSKA (reference sequence). CDR3 length: 11 amino acids. CDR3 in amino acids: CSARGQETQYF. CDR3 DNA sequence: TGCAGTGCTAGAGGCCAAGAGACCCAGTACTTC.

This clone was seen only once. The CDR3 here is CASSPGHERTDTQYF. The DNA for the CDR3 is TGCGCCAGCAGCCCGGGACACGAGCGCACAGATACGCAGTATTTT. This rearrangement joins TRBV4-3 to TRBJ2-3, with D maybe TRBD1 (6 bases). Trimming removed 4 bases from V and 1 base from J, with 12 bases in between. Germline assignment: CDR1 LGHNA and CDR2 YSLEER. The CDR3 is made up of 15 amino acids.

This clone was seen repeatedly, ten times or more. The chain joins TRBV7-2 to TRBJ1-1, with D possibly matching TRBD1 (6 bases). Trimming stripped 4 bases from V and 1 base from J, with 7 bases between. Germline values: CDR1 SGHTA, CDR2 FQGNSA. The CDR3 has 13 residues. CDR3 coding DNA: TGTGCCAGCAGCTCGGACAGGAACACTGAAGCTTTCTTT. Translating it yields CASSSDRNTEAFF.